The present T cell receptor beta chain was sequenced within a study of identical twins (dated by TCRdb to between 2015 and 2016). Background on the whole study: To test whether fetal clonotypes persist, this study deep-sequenced TCR alpha and beta repertoires from monozygotic twins, from unrelated adults of various ages, and from cord blood. Replicate twin experiments were performed at different times using different library preparation protocols to rule out contamination. Findings and caveats that apply to the study as a whole: In beta out-of-frame sequences, excess twin sharing was weaker, because having fewer shared sequences lowered the signal-to-noise ratio. Conclusions relied on cross-sectional statistical analysis, since the same donors could not be followed over many years. In monozygotic twins, recombination models systematically underestimated out-of-frame TCR alpha sharing, but the models matched the sharing seen between unrelated individuals. Zero-insertion analyses could be partly confounded by invariant T cells such as MAIT and iNKT, though diverse VJ usage argued against such confounding for most clonotypes. Compared with coincidental sharing between unrelated individuals, out-of-frame TCR alpha sequences shared between twins showed an excess of sequences with low generation probability. Fewer insertions were carried by abundant cord blood beta clonotypes, a similar but weaker trend appeared in young adult naive repertoires, and no such trend appeared in memory repertoires.

Every donor in the study was a healthy Caucasian. The twin cohort comprised three pairs of female monozygotic twins, all aged roughly 18 to 29 years. CD4+ and CD8+ T cell populations were isolated with positive isolation kits from Invitrogen. Preparation of the library involved 5' RACE. Sequencer: Illumina HiSeq 2000. A universal primer binding site was added through template switching, and the final cDNA carried a unique molecular identifier so that TCR cDNA molecules could be counted accurately. Specific primers in the conserved constant-segment region were used to synthesize first-strand cDNA for TCR alpha and beta chains. Each cDNA library was double barcoded, with a SMART-Mk sample barcode plus Illumina barcodes, to control for contamination. Two successive PCR steps introduced TruSeq adapter sequences along with Illumina sample barcodes. The TCR alpha and beta cDNA libraries were sequenced on the Illumina HiSeq platform using custom primers. As for the authors' bioinformatics: Raw reads were processed with MiGEC to extract unique molecular identifiers, and MiXCR was used to determine CDR3 positions. For each individual, recombination models were inferred using an EM algorithm with the repgenHMM and IGoR tools. Shared clonotype analysis was performed with the tcR package in R, normalizing sharing by the product of cloneset sizes. To study raw recombination without the effects of thymic and clonal selection, out-of-frame nonproductive sequences were analyzed. The public reads were reprocessed in TCRdb via fastp at Q25 and MiXCR, keeping in-frame beta chains. A single entry per CDR3 protein holds the most common genes and DNA from its merged rows. TCRdb's processing, not the authors' own work, is the source of the V and J calls. Counted in this sample were approximately 500,000 distinct CDR3 sequences; roughly 15% of them appeared once. Roughly 0.44% of the sample is held by the ten biggest clonotypes.

Details on this clonotype: Its antigen remains unidentified. No quality values exist for individual bases; no much larger clone is one base distant.

The same data also went into a second study, on yellow fever vaccine responses in identical twins. As that second paper reports: The T cell response to vaccination in identical twins was reported by the authors to appear partly convergent and partly personalized. The study precisely tracked vaccine-responding T cell clones in identical twins.

Input material: CD4+ T cells sorted from blood. The receptor was isolated from a woman aged 18-30 years in good health.

The DNA sequence is TGTGCCAGCAGTTATCGGGCAGGGGATAATTCACCCCTCCACTTT. This is translated as CASSYRAGDNSPLHF. The chain uses TRBV27 and TRBJ1-6; the D gene is perhaps TRBD1, on 6 matching bases. The CDR3 runs 15 amino acids, cysteine and phenylalanine included. The CDR3 DNA has 45 bases and is translated from base 1. V lost 4 bases and J lost 5 bases; the stretch between them is 12 bases long. Based on the germline V gene (reference sequence), the CDR1 and CDR2 sequences are MNHEY and SMNVEV.